This T cell receptor (beta chain) is from a study of cytomegalovirus exposure and HLA in healthy donors. Worth noting for this clone: The antigen is not known.

The PCR was carried out with 60 Vbeta primers and 13 Jbeta primers. Assay: immunoSEQ multiplex PCR; the TCRdb copy retains only in-frame clones and omits some. The table includes around 150,000 clones, around 81% detected once. The ends were cut back, 5 bases at V and 6 bases at J, with 7 bases in the middle. CDR1 SGHTA and CDR2 FQGNSA come from the germline V gene. The CDR3 length is 11 residues. Study-level findings and limits: Researchers reported in a later analysis that a missense DCLRE1C variant was tied to TCR beta V- and J-gene trimming.

Source material: PBMCs. The gene calls are TRBV7-2 and TRBJ1-1, with TRBD1 as a possible D gene (5 bases). The receptor's source is a woman between 45 and 65 years old in good health and CMV-seronegative. CDR3 sequence: CASSPRAEAFF. The DNA for the CDR3 is TGTGCCAGCAGCCCCAGGGCTGAAGCTTTCTTT. The full variable domain, its missing parts supplied by reference TRBV7-2 and TRBJ1-1, is GAGVSQSPSNKVTEKGKDVELRCDPISGHTALYWYRQSLGQGLEFLIYFQGNSAPDKSGLPSDRFSAERTGGSVSTLTIQRTQQEDSAVYLCASSPRAEAFFGQGTRLTVV.